This T cell receptor beta chain comes out of a study of blood T cell repertoires in COVID-19. As for the study in general: PBMCs, B-cell-depleted T cells, or T cells were the source of the cDNA or gDNA that made up the material.

This clone has just a few counts. The germline V gene has CDR1 SGHVS and CDR2 FQNEAQ. V lost 2 bases to trimming and J lost 2 bases, with 12 bases between them. The CDR3 is 15 amino acids. TCRdb keeps only in-frame clones here, not all; method: immunoSEQ multiplex PCR. Here the sample spans roughly 68,000 clones, 75% to 85% being singletons. The clonotype was recovered from a man between 45 and 60 years old with acute or convalescent COVID-19. The sample comprised peripheral blood. J is TRBJ1-1 and V is TRBV7-8, with TRBD1 as a possible D gene (6 bases). CDR3 region: CASSLPGASNTEAFF. The CDR3, as DNA: TGTGCCAGCAGCTTACCAGGGGCGTCCAACACTGAAGCTTTCTTT.